A selection of T cell receptor beta chains follows, all from one sample in a study of blood T cell repertoires in COVID-19. Method: immunoSEQ multiplex PCR; TCRdb's copy keeps in-frame clones and lacks some. The sample includes 150,000 to 180,000 clones, 83% of them seen just once. Material: peripheral blood. The receptors derive from a woman aged 55-70 years with COVID-19, enrolled during active disease. The CDR3 runs from the conserved cysteine through the conserved F or W. Fields, in order: J gene, V gene, clone size, D gene, CDR3 protein, CDR3 DNA. The D gene is left open where the match is weak. Clone size appears in some rows only: once, few, many, or a class for an expanded clone.

J gene: TRBJ1-1; V gene: TRBV27; clone size: .; D gene: .; CDR3 protein: CASSFQGRNTEAFF; CDR3 DNA: TGTGCCAGCAGTTTCCAAGGGAGGAACACTGAAGCTTTCTTT
J gene: TRBJ2-7; V gene: TRBV13; clone size: .; D gene: TRBD2; CDR3 protein: CASSPLRGAGGPYEQYF; CDR3 DNA: TGTGCCAGCAGCCCCCTCCGTGGAGCGGGAGGTCCCTACGAGCAGTACTTC
J gene: TRBJ2-2; V gene: TRBV7-2; clone size: once; D gene: TRBD2; CDR3 protein: CASSRDIWEGGELFF; CDR3 DNA: TGTGCCAGCAGCCGGGATATCTGGGAGGGCGGGGAGCTGTTTTTT
J gene: TRBJ2-7; V gene: TRBV11-2; clone size: once; D gene: TRBD2; CDR3 protein: CASSLVGTSGVYEQYF; CDR3 DNA: TGTGCCAGCAGCTTAGTTGGGACTAGCGGGGTTTACGAGCAGTACTTC
J gene: TRBJ1-2; V gene: TRBV6-5; clone size: .; D gene: .; CDR3 protein: CASRVDSYRGYTF; CDR3 DNA: TGTGCCAGCAGGGTCGATTCCTATCGTGGCTACACCTTC
J gene: TRBJ1-3; V gene: TRBV9; clone size: .; D gene: .; CDR3 protein: CASSVQGSGNTIYF; CDR3 DNA: TGTGCCAGCAGCGTACAGGGCTCTGGAAACACCATATATTTT
J gene: TRBJ1-6; V gene: TRBV6-5; clone size: .; D gene: TRBD1; CDR3 protein: CASTAVRGGSPLHF; CDR3 DNA: TGTGCCAGCACCGCGGTCCGAGGGGGCTCACCCCTCCACTTT
J gene: TRBJ1-1; V gene: TRBV19; clone size: .; D gene: TRBD1; CDR3 protein: CASSSDRGPLKAFF; CDR3 DNA: TGTGCCAGTAGTTCGGACAGGGGGCCTTTGAAGGCTTTCTTT
J gene: TRBJ1-4; V gene: TRBV15; clone size: .; D gene: TRBD1; CDR3 protein: CATSRDPVLQGARPNEKLFF; CDR3 DNA: TGTGCCACCAGCAGAGATCCCGTCCTACAGGGGGCCCGCCCTAATGAAAAACTGTTTTTT
J gene: TRBJ2-1; V gene: TRBV4-1; clone size: few; D gene: TRBD2; CDR3 protein: CASSFQSSGSWYNEQFF; CDR3 DNA: TGCGCCAGCAGCTTCCAATCTAGCGGGAGTTGGTACAATGAGCAGTTCTTC
J gene: TRBJ2-3; V gene: TRBV19; clone size: .; D gene: TRBD2; CDR3 protein: CASTDVAGVTDTQYF; CDR3 DNA: TGTGCCAGTACCGATGTAGCGGGAGTAACAGATACGCAGTATTTT
J gene: TRBJ1-2; V gene: TRBV6-1; clone size: .; D gene: .; CDR3 protein: CASSEGRSSYGYTF; CDR3 DNA: TGTGCCAGCAGTGAAGGGCGGTCTAGCTATGGCTACACCTTC
J gene: TRBJ1-6; V gene: TRBV25-1; clone size: .; D gene: .; CDR3 protein: CASVRGDNSPLHF; CDR3 DNA: TGTGCCAGCGTCCGGGGGGATAATTCACCCCTCCACTTT
J gene: TRBJ2-7; V gene: TRBV7-8; clone size: .; D gene: TRBD2; CDR3 protein: CASSLRGTSYEQYF; CDR3 DNA: TGTGCCAGCAGCTTAAGGGGGACTAGCTACGAGCAGTACTTC
J gene: TRBJ1-2; V gene: TRBV5-4; clone size: .; D gene: TRBD1; CDR3 protein: CASSPDRGRDGYTF; CDR3 DNA: TGTGCCAGCAGCCCTGACAGGGGGCGGGATGGCTACACCTTC
J gene: TRBJ1-1; V gene: TRBV7-9; clone size: once; D gene: .; CDR3 protein: CASSSQMNTEAFF; CDR3 DNA: TGTGCCAGCAGCTCTCAGATGAACACTGAAGCTTTCTTT
J gene: TRBJ1-6; V gene: TRBV6-4; clone size: .; D gene: .; CDR3 protein: CASRPPRAGSPLHF; CDR3 DNA: TGTGCCAGCAGGCCCCCCAGGGCGGGATCACCCCTCCACTTT
J gene: TRBJ2-2; V gene: TRBV3-1/TRBV3-2; clone size: .; D gene: TRBD2; CDR3 protein: CASSLMGLAGVAGELFF; CDR3 DNA: TGTGCCAGCAGCCTCATGGGACTAGCGGGAGTAGCCGGGGAGCTGTTTTTT
J gene: TRBJ1-6; V gene: TRBV11-3; clone size: .; D gene: .; CDR3 protein: CASSLGQPKSPLHF; CDR3 DNA: TGTGCCAGCAGCTTAGGACAGCCCAAGTCACCCCTCCACTTT
J gene: TRBJ1-4; V gene: TRBV2; clone size: once; D gene: .; CDR3 protein: CASSEWLINEKLFF; CDR3 DNA: TGTGCCAGCAGTGAGTGGCTCATTAATGAAAAACTGTTTTTT
J gene: TRBJ1-1; V gene: TRBV10-3; clone size: .; D gene: .; CDR3 protein: CAISERAGALGEAFF; CDR3 DNA: TGTGCCATCAGTGAGAGGGCAGGGGCCTTGGGAGAAGCTTTCTTT
J gene: TRBJ1-1; V gene: TRBV4-2; clone size: .; D gene: .; CDR3 protein: CASSRGLAQERTEAFF; CDR3 DNA: TGTGCCAGCAGCCGGGGCTTGGCACAGGAGAGGACTGAAGCTTTCTTT
J gene: TRBJ2-3; V gene: TRBV2; clone size: .; D gene: TRBD1; CDR3 protein: CASSEGTGSSTDTQYF; CDR3 DNA: TGTGCCAGCAGTGAAGGGACAGGGTCTAGCACAGATACGCAGTATTTT
J gene: TRBJ2-1; V gene: TRBV7-9; clone size: .; D gene: TRBD2; CDR3 protein: CASSFLTPFSSGSGYEQFF; CDR3 DNA: TGTGCCAGCAGCTTCCTAACCCCCTTCAGTAGCGGGAGCGGGTATGAGCAGTTCTTC
J gene: TRBJ2-1; V gene: TRBV24-1; clone size: .; D gene: TRBD2; CDR3 protein: CATSASGGPYNEQFF; CDR3 DNA: TGTGCCACCAGTGCCTCGGGAGGACCCTACAATGAGCAGTTCTTC
J gene: TRBJ2-2; V gene: TRBV12-3/TRBV12-4; clone size: .; D gene: .; CDR3 protein: CASSPTGLGELFF; CDR3 DNA: TGTGCCAGCAGTCCGACAGGATTGGGGGAGCTGTTTTTT
J gene: TRBJ2-7; V gene: TRBV5-3; clone size: .; D gene: TRBD1; CDR3 protein: CARSLVVTGAAVGEQYF; CDR3 DNA: TGTGCCAGAAGCTTGGTGGTGACAGGGGCCGCAGTCGGCGAGCAGTACTTC
J gene: TRBJ2-5; V gene: TRBV5-4; clone size: .; D gene: TRBD2; CDR3 protein: CASSLTSGKEETQYF; CDR3 DNA: TGTGCCAGCAGCTTGACTAGCGGGAAGGAGGAGACCCAGTACTTC
J gene: TRBJ1-2; V gene: TRBV15; clone size: .; D gene: .; CDR3 protein: CATSRVQVYGYTF; CDR3 DNA: TGTGCCACCAGCAGAGTTCAGGTGTATGGCTACACCTTC
J gene: TRBJ2-3; V gene: TRBV3-1/TRBV3-2; clone size: .; D gene: TRBD2; CDR3 protein: CASSPRGLAGEVTDTQYF; CDR3 DNA: TGTGCCAGCAGCCCGCGCGGACTAGCGGGAGAGGTCACAGATACGCAGTATTTT
J gene: TRBJ1-2; V gene: TRBV6-5; clone size: .; D gene: TRBD1; CDR3 protein: CASSFTGRGDYGYTF; CDR3 DNA: TGTGCCAGCAGTTTCACGGGCAGGGGGGACTATGGCTACACCTTC
J gene: TRBJ2-5; V gene: TRBV27; clone size: .; D gene: .; CDR3 protein: CASKNRGETQYF; CDR3 DNA: TGTGCCAGCAAAAACCGGGGGGAGACCCAGTACTTC
J gene: TRBJ2-5; V gene: TRBV24-1; clone size: .; D gene: .; CDR3 protein: CATSDQGVQYF; CDR3 DNA: TGTGCCACCAGTGATCAGGGCGTCCAGTACTTC
J gene: TRBJ1-1; V gene: TRBV19; clone size: .; D gene: .; CDR3 protein: CASTQGGAKAFF; CDR3 DNA: TGTGCCAGTACCCAGGGAGGGGCTAAAGCTTTCTTT
J gene: TRBJ1-1; V gene: TRBV7-2; clone size: few; D gene: .; CDR3 protein: CASSSGLPISEAFF; CDR3 DNA: TGTGCCAGCAGCTCAGGACTGCCGATATCTGAAGCTTTCTTT
J gene: TRBJ1-5; V gene: TRBV4-1; clone size: .; D gene: .; CDR3 protein: CASSQAPGDGGQPQHF; CDR3 DNA: TGCGCCAGCAGCCAAGCGCCAGGGGACGGCGGTCAGCCCCAGCATTTT
J gene: TRBJ2-5; V gene: TRBV6-6; clone size: .; D gene: TRBD2; CDR3 protein: CASSPQSGLAGPQYF; CDR3 DNA: TGTGCCAGCAGTCCCCAGAGTGGACTAGCGGGCCCCCAGTACTTC
J gene: TRBJ2-3; V gene: TRBV7-6; clone size: .; D gene: TRBD2; CDR3 protein: CASSLGRAGAADTQYF; CDR3 DNA: TGTGCCAGCAGCTTAGGACGAGCGGGAGCGGCAGATACGCAGTATTTT
J gene: TRBJ1-6; V gene: TRBV5-1; clone size: .; D gene: .; CDR3 protein: CTSSLATDTNSPLHF; CDR3 DNA: TGCACCAGCAGCTTGGCGACGGACACCAATTCACCCCTCCACTTT
J gene: TRBJ1-4; V gene: TRBV12-3/TRBV12-4; clone size: .; D gene: .; CDR3 protein: CASSKGVSEKLFF; CDR3 DNA: TGTGCCAGCTCCAAGGGGGTTTCTGAAAAACTGTTTTTT
J gene: TRBJ2-7; V gene: TRBV11-3; clone size: .; D gene: TRBD1; CDR3 protein: CASSRRTGVDEQYF; CDR3 DNA: TGTGCCAGCAGCCGCCGGACAGGAGTCGACGAGCAGTACTTC
J gene: TRBJ1-1; V gene: TRBV7-9; clone size: .; D gene: .; CDR3 protein: CASSFYREAMNTEAFF; CDR3 DNA: TGTGCCAGCAGCTTTTACAGGGAAGCGATGAACACTGAAGCTTTCTTT
J gene: TRBJ2-5; V gene: TRBV18; clone size: .; D gene: .; CDR3 protein: CASSLRGQETQYF; CDR3 DNA: TGTGCCAGCTCTCTCCGAGGCCAAGAGACCCAGTACTTC
J gene: TRBJ1-1; V gene: TRBV28; clone size: .; D gene: TRBD1; CDR3 protein: CASRIRTGGSGPEAFF; CDR3 DNA: TGTGCCAGCAGGATAAGGACAGGGGGCTCTGGTCCTGAAGCTTTCTTT
J gene: TRBJ1-4; V gene: TRBV4-2; clone size: .; D gene: TRBD1; CDR3 protein: CASSPKQGLNEKLFF; CDR3 DNA: TGTGCCAGCAGCCCAAAACAGGGGCTTAATGAAAAACTGTTTTTT
J gene: TRBJ1-3; V gene: TRBV6-5; clone size: .; D gene: .; CDR3 protein: CASSYSRGNSGNTIYF; CDR3 DNA: TGTGCCAGCAGTTACTCGAGGGGGAACTCTGGAAACACCATATATTTT
J gene: TRBJ2-5; V gene: TRBV5-1; clone size: .; D gene: .; CDR3 protein: CASSIRLRQETQYF; CDR3 DNA: TGCGCCAGCAGCATCAGACTCCGACAAGAGACCCAGTACTTC